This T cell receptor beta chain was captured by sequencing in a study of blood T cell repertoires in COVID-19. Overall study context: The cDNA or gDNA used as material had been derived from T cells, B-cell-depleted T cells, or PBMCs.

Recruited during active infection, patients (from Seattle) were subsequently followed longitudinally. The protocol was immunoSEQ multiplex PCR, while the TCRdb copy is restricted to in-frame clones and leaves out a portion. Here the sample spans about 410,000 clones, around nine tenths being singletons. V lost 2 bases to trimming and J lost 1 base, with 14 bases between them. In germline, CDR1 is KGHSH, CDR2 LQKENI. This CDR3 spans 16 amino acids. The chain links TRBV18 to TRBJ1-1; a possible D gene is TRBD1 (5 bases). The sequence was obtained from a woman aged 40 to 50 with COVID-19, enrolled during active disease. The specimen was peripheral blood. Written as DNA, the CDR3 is TGTGCCAGCTCACCAGGGGCAGGGATGAGGAACACTGAAGCTTTCTTT. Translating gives CASSPGAGMRNTEAFF.